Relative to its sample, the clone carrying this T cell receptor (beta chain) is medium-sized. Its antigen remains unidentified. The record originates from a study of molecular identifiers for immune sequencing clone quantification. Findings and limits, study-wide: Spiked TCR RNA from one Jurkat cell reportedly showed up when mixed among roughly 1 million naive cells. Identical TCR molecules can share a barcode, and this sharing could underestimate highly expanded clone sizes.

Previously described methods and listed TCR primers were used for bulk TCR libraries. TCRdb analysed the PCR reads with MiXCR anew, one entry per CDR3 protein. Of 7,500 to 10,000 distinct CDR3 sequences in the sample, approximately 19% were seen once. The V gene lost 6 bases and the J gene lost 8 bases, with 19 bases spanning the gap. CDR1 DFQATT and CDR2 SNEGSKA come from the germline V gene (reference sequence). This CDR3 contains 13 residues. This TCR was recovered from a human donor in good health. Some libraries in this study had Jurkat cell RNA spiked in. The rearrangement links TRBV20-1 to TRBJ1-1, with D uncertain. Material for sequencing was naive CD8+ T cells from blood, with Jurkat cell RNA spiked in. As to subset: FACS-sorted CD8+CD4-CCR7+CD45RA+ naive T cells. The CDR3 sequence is CSAKTIGELEAFF. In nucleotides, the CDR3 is TGCAGTGCAAAGACAATTGGTGAACTCGAAGCTTTCTTT.